The 20 T cell receptor beta chains in this list originate from one sample, sequenced in a study of blood T cell repertoires in COVID-19. Profiled with immunoSEQ multiplex PCR; TCRdb holds only in-frame clones, not every one. The data contain about 210,000 clones, around 84% of them singletons. The sequencing input was peripheral blood. Receptors were obtained from a human donor in a cohort sampled during active COVID-19.

This chain links TRBV7-6 with TRBJ2-7, with TRBD1 matching 7 bases. Germline V gene sequence: CDR1 SGHVS, CDR2 FNYEAQ. V was pared by 3 bases and J by 0 bases, with 5 bases of the junction left unmatched. The CDR3 is 15 amino acids. The CDR3 DNA is TGTGCCAGCAGCTTGGACAGGCGAAGCTCCTACGAGCAGTACTTC. Its translation is CASSLDRRSSYEQYF.

The chain carries TRBV4-1 and TRBJ2-6, with 12 positions matching TRBD1. Germline lookup yields CDR1 MGHRA and CDR2 YSYEKL. V trimming: 3 bases; J trimming: 3 bases; junction bases outside the gene matches: 9. The CDR3 length is 19 residues. The DNA for the CDR3 is TGCGCCAGCAGCCATATTCCGGGACAGGGGGCGCGTGGGGCCAACGTCCTGACTTTC. It specifies CASSHIPGQGARGANVLTF.

The genes are TRBV7-6 and TRBJ1-4; 7 nucleotides agree with TRBD1. This CDR3 comprises 15 residues. Germline-derived CDR1 and CDR2 are SGHVS and FNYEAQ. The J segment lost 7 bases and the V segment lost 5 bases, leaving 10 bases of the junction unmatched. The DNA for the CDR3 is TGTGCCAGCAGCACATCCGGGACAGTTGGTGAAAAACTGTTTTTT. Protein sequence: CASSTSGTVGEKLFF. Using reference TRBV7-6 and TRBJ1-4 for the parts outside the CDR3, the full variable domain is GAGVSQSPRYKVTKRGQDVALRCDPISGHVSLYWYRQALGQGPEFLTYFNYEAQQDKSGLPNDRFSAERPEGSISTLTIQRTEQRDSAMYRCASSTSGTVGEKLFFGSGTQLSVL.

This clone was seen at least ten times. The genes are TRBV28 and TRBJ1-2, with D perhaps matching TRBD1 (5 bases). V was pared by 6 bases and J by 4 bases, with 12 bases between. Germline assignment: CDR1 MDHEN and CDR2 SYDVKM. The CDR3 has 13 residues. CDR3 region: CASRYRKFYGYTF. CDR3 nucleotides: TGTGCCAGCAGATACAGGAAATTCTATGGCTACACCTTC.

This clone was found many times. The chain couples TRBV19 to TRBJ2-1; D might be TRBD2 (6 bases). CDR1 LNHDA and CDR2 SQIVND come from the germline V gene (reference sequence). The CDR3 totals 15 residues. The V end was cut by 2 bases, the J end by 8 bases, with 16 bases between. The CDR3 spells CASSIQGLWSDEQFF. In DNA, the CDR3 is TGTGCCAGTAGTATACAGGGACTTTGGTCGGATGAGCAGTTCTTC.

DNA for the CDR3: TGTGCCAGCAGCTATCGGGGGATACCGGGGGAGCTGTTTTTT. Translated: CASSYRGIPGELFF. This chain joins TRBV7-9 and TRBJ2-2; the D gene is possibly TRBD2 (6 bases). V gave up 4 bases and J gave up 8 bases, with 14 bases separating them. Germline V lookup: CDR1 SEHNR, CDR2 FQNEAQ (reference sequence). CDR3 length: 14 amino acids. The entire variable domain, with the rest obtained from reference TRBV7-9 and TRBJ2-2, is as follows: DTGVSQNPRHKITKRGQNVTFRCDPISEHNRLYWYRQTLGQGPEFLTYFQNEAQLEKSRLLSDRFSAERPKGSFSTLEIQRTEQGDSAMYLCASSYRGIPGELFFGEGSRLTVL.

The rearrangement uses TRBV11-3 and TRBJ2-1, with a tentative D call TRBD2 (6 bases). The V and J ends lost 5 bases and 13 bases respectively, with 21 bases between them. This CDR3 region has 14 residues. Germline-derived CDR1 and CDR2 are SGHNT and YENEEA. The chain's CDR3 is CASSRTRATSTQFF. CDR3 nucleotide sequence: TGTGCCAGCAGCCGAACACGCGCGACTAGTACCCAGTTCTTC.

The rearrangement joins TRBV20-1 to TRBJ2-3; TRBD2 matches at 9 bases. This CDR3 spans 13 amino acids. CDR1 is DFQATT, CDR2 SNEGSKA, per germline (reference sequence). J gave up 7 bases and V 3 bases, and 5 bases lay outside the gene matches. CDR3 protein: CSASGGGANTQYF. CDR3 nucleotide sequence: TGCAGTGCTAGTGGCGGGGGGGCTAATACGCAGTATTTT.

V usage is TRBV7-2 and J usage is TRBJ2-1, with TRBD2 matching 12 bases. V lost 2 bases to trimming and J lost 6 bases; unmatched junction nucleotides: 8. CDR1 and CDR2 (germline): SGHTA, FQGNSA. The CDR3 loop spans 17 amino acids. In DNA form, the CDR3 reads TGTGCCAGCAGCTTACCCAGACTAGCGGGGGTATTCAATGAGCAGTTCTTC. Translated: CASSLPRLAGVFNEQFF.

This rearrangement joins TRBV28 to TRBJ2-7; no firm D call. The CDR3 totals 11 residues. The germline V gene has CDR1 MDHEN and CDR2 SYDVKM. Trimming left V 4 bases short and J 4 bases short, with 5 bases between. Written as DNA, the CDR3 is TGTGCCAGCAGTTCAAATTACGAGCAGTACTTC. Protein: CASSSNYEQYF.

The chain combines TRBV28 with TRBJ2-6; D is ambiguous. This CDR3 comprises 12 residues. Germline V gives CDR1 MDHEN, CDR2 SYDVKM. The V end lost 6 bases, the J end lost 3 bases, and 3 bases lay between the germline ends. The CDR3 DNA follows: TGTGCCAGCAGCCTTGGGGCCAACGTCCTGACTTTC. It codes for CASSLGANVLTF.

This sequence joins TRBV11-3 and TRBJ2-1, with TRBD1 matching over 7 bases. Germline loops: CDR1 SGHNT, CDR2 YENEEA. V lost 5 bases to trimming and J lost 8 bases; unmatched junction nucleotides: 6. This CDR3 is built from 13 residues. This CDR3 reads CASSRDSRDEQFF. The CDR3 region has the DNA TGTGCCAGCAGCAGGGACAGTCGCGATGAGCAGTTCTTC.

Comments on this clone: One junction end does not reproduce the germline sequence, and a read error may be involved. CDR3 sequence reads: CASSYSGTGGWLF. Here the CDR3 DNA reads TGTGCCAGCAGTTACTCCGGGACAGGGGGCTGGCTCTTC. J is TRBJ2-1 and V is TRBV6-5; TRBD1 agrees at 12 bases. The CDR3 length is 13 residues. In germline, CDR1 is MNHEY, CDR2 SVGAGI.

V gene TRBV28 combines with J gene TRBJ2-7, with D tentatively TRBD2 (6 bases). Trimming took off 8 bases at V and 4 bases at J, with 15 bases between the two ends. This CDR3 has 13 amino acids. From germline, CDR1 is MDHEN and CDR2 SYDVKM. The CDR3 region has the DNA TGTGCCAGCTCAAACTCGGGGGAGTACGAGCAGTACTTC. Amino acids: CASSNSGEYEQYF.

CDR3 sequence reads: CASGPDSPNYGYTF. The CDR3 nucleotides read TGTGCTAGTGGCCCGGACAGCCCTAACTATGGCTACACCTTC. The rearrangement links TRBV12-5 to TRBJ1-2; perhaps TRBD1 as D (6 bases). CDR1 and CDR2 from the germline V gene are LGHNT and FRNRAP. The CDR3 spans 14 residues. V was pared by 6 bases and J by 0 bases, with 11 bases between.

The chain combines TRBV7-2 with TRBJ1-5, with a tentative D call TRBD1 (5 bases). CDR3 length equals 15 residues. The V end was cut by 0 bases, the J end by 7 bases, with 13 bases between. CDR1 is SGHTA and CDR2 is FQGNSA in the germline V gene. The CDR3 bases are TGTGCCAGCAGCTTAGCATCTGGGGCAGGACAGCCCCAGCATTTT. Amino acid sequence: CASSLASGAGQPQHF. Supplemented by reference TRBV7-2 and TRBJ1-5, the full variable domain reads GAGVSQSPSNKVTEKGKDVELRCDPISGHTALYWYRQSLGQGLEFLIYFQGNSAPDKSGLPSDRFSAERTGGSVSTLTIQRTQQEDSAVYLCASSLASGAGQPQHFGDGTRLSIL.

The chain has TRBV29-1 and TRBJ2-7, with TRBD2 matching over 14 bases. Per the germline V gene, CDR1 is SQVTM and CDR2 is ANQGSEA. Trimming at V came to 4 bases and at J to 3 bases, leaving 5 bases not matched to a gene. The CDR3 loop spans 15 amino acids. The CDR3 region has the DNA TGCAGCGTTGCGGGACTAGCGGGAGAGGTCTACGAGCAGTACTTC. It codes for CSVAGLAGEVYEQYF.

The V call is TRBV5-1, the J call TRBJ2-2, with 10 bases matching TRBD2. This CDR3 region has 16 residues. Germline V CDR1 and CDR2: SGHRS, YFSETQ. The J segment lost 6 bases and the V segment lost 2 bases, leaving 7 bases of the junction unmatched. Here the CDR3 DNA reads TGCGCCAGCAGCTTCACTAGCGGGATTAGCCCCGGGGAGCTGTTTTTT. It yields the protein CASSFTSGISPGELFF.

The chain carries TRBV5-1 and TRBJ1-2, with 8 bases identical to TRBD1. The germline gives CDR1 SGHRS, CDR2 YFSETQ. Germline trimming cut 1 base from V and 7 bases from J; bases unmatched to any gene: 3. The CDR3 runs to 13 residues. CDR3 sequence (DNA): TGCGCCAGCAGCTTGACAGGGGGACGTGGCTACACCTTC. Translated: CASSLTGGRGYTF.

The chain carries TRBV23-1 and TRBJ1-5; D is unclear. TRBV23-1 is placed among ORFs of uncertain function. The length of the CDR3 is 12 residues. V was trimmed by 3 bases and J by 7 bases, leaving 7 bases between them. This CDR3 is CASSHPVQPQHF. DNA for the CDR3: TGCGCCAGCAGTCATCCTGTGCAGCCCCAGCATTTT.